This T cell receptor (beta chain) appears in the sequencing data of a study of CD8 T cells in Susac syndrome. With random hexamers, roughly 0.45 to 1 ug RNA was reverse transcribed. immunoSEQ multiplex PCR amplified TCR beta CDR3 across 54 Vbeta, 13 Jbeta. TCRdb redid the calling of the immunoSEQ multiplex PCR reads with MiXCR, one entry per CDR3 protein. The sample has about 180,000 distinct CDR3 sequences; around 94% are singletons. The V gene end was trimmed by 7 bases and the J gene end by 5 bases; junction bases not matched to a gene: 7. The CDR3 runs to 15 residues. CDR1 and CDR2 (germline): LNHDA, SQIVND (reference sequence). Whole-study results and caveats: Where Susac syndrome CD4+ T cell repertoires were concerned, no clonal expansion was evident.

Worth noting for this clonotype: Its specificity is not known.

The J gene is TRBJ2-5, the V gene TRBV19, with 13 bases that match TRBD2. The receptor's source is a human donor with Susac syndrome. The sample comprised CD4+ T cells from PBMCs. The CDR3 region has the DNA TGTGCCAGTAACATAGGACTAGCGGGAGATGAGACCCAGTACTTC. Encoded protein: CASNIGLAGDETQYF.